This note documents a single T cell receptor (beta chain) sequence. This record comes from a study of T cells in Graves' hyperthyroidism and ophthalmopathy. The CDR3 extends over 14 amino acids. Germline V gives CDR1 MDHEN, CDR2 SYDVKM. The germline V and J ends were trimmed by 5 bases and 7 bases, with 12 bases remaining between them. The TCR beta CDR3 regions underwent amplification using RNA transcripts as the source. During a first-round RT-PCR of the TCR CDR3, the HTBI primer set was used. TCRdb re-called the multiplex PCR reads with MiXCR, one entry per CDR3 protein. Here the sample spans 400,000 or so distinct CDR3 sequences, nearly 15% being singletons.

This chain connects TRBV28 to TRBJ1-6, with D perhaps matching TRBD1 (5 bases). The sample consisted of blood. This clonotype originated in a woman aged 60-75 years with Graves' ophthalmopathy. CDR3 in amino acids: CASSPRGENSPLHF. As DNA, the CDR3 is TGTGCCAGCAGTCCGCGGGGGGAGAATTCACCCCTCCACTTT.